The 9 T cell receptor beta chains listed next were all sequenced from one sample in a study of cytomegalovirus exposure and HLA in healthy donors. Assay used: immunoSEQ multiplex PCR; TCRdb lists only in-frame clones, some missing. The sample holds around 60,000 clones, 90% seen once. The sample taken for sequencing was PBMCs. These TCRs come from a man between 18 and 29 years old in good health and CMV-seronegative.

The rearrangement uses TRBV10-3 and TRBJ1-5; 7 bases match TRBD1. V shed 3 bases and J 4 bases; nucleotides not matched to a gene: 6. CDR3 size: 15 residues. Germline values: CDR1 ENHRY, CDR2 SYGVKD. The CDR3 sequence is CAISERQGINQPQHF. DNA for the CDR3: TGTGCCATCAGTGAACGACAGGGAATTAATCAGCCCCAGCATTTT.

Details on this clone: The junction and the germline gene differ at one end; a read error may be behind it. The genes are TRBV5-1 and TRBJ2-1, with TRBD2 matching 7 bases. Germline CDR1 is SGHRS and CDR2 is YFSETQ. This CDR3 comprises 16 residues. CDR3 nucleotide sequence: TGCGCCAGCGGCTTGAAAGATGTGGGAGGGCCTGATGAGCAGTTCTTC. Translated, it gives CASGLKDVGGPDEQFF.

The chain recombines TRBV6-1 with TRBJ2-7, with 11 bases aligning to TRBD2. The CDR3 runs 13 residues. Trimming at V came to 11 bases and at J to 3 bases, leaving 6 bases not matched to a gene. The germline V gene has CDR1 MNHNS and CDR2 SASEGT. The CDR3 spells CAGQGLADYEQYF. The CDR3 bases are TGTGCCGGCCAGGGACTAGCGGACTACGAGCAGTACTTC.

This sequence joins TRBV5-6 and TRBJ2-3; 8 bases are shared with TRBD1. V was clipped by 4 bases and J by 3 bases; unmatched bases: 7. CDR3 length: 15 amino acids. Germline V gives CDR1 SGHDT, CDR2 YYEEEE. The CDR3 nucleotides are TGTGCCAGCAGCGATCGGACAGGGTGGACAGATACGCAGTATTTT. Its translation is CASSDRTGWTDTQYF.

CDR3 region: CASSEGKKPGSYEQYF. The CDR3, as DNA: TGTGCCAGCAGTGAAGGGAAAAAACCGGGCTCCTACGAGCAGTACTTC. V is TRBV6-1 and J is TRBJ2-7; no clear D gene. Trimming stripped 1 base from V and 0 bases from J, with 13 bases between. Germline assignment: CDR1 MNHNS and CDR2 SASEGT. The CDR3 length is 16 residues.

This chain connects TRBV28 to TRBJ2-3; D unclear. From germline, CDR1 is MDHEN and CDR2 SYDVKM. CDR3 size: 14 residues. V was shortened by 3 bases and J by 2 bases, with 9 bases between the two germline ends. The CDR3 DNA reads TGTGCCAGCAGTTTTCTAGGAACCACAGATACGCAGTATTTT. It encodes CASSFLGTTDTQYF.

The rearrangement links TRBV14 to TRBJ2-1; 14 nucleotides agree with TRBD2. Germline-derived CDR1 and CDR2 are SGHDN and FVKESK. The CDR3 extends over 15 amino acids. V shed 1 base and J 10 bases; nucleotides not matched to a gene: 3. DNA for the CDR3: TGTGCCAGCAGCCAAGGACTAGCGGGAGGGGGAGAGCAGTTCTTC. Translation: CASSQGLAGGGEQFF.

The CDR3 sequence: CASSPSLAEEQFF. CDR3 sequence (DNA): TGTGCCAGCTCACCCTCACTAGCGGAGGAGCAGTTCTTC. The chain couples TRBV18 to TRBJ2-1; TRBD2 agrees at 8 bases. V shed 3 bases, J shed 10 bases, and the junction held 5 bases outside the gene matches. The CDR3 has 13 amino acids. Looked up from germline, CDR1 is KGHSH and CDR2 is LQKENI. The complete variable domain, with remaining parts taken from reference TRBV18 and TRBJ2-1, reads NAGVMQNPRHLVRRRGQEARLRCSPMKGHSHVYWYRQLPEEGLKFMVYLQKENIIDESGMPKERFSAEFPKEGPSILRIQQVVRGDSAAYFCASSPSLAEEQFFGPGTRLTVL.

V and J are TRBV5-1 and TRBJ1-4; D not resolved. The CDR3 is 15 amino acids. V was pared by 0 bases and J by 0 bases, with 6 bases between. Germline V gives CDR1 SGHRS, CDR2 YFSETQ. In DNA, the CDR3 is TGCGCCAGCAGCTTGGTCGGAGCAACTAATGAAAAACTGTTTTTT. This translates into CASSLVGATNEKLFF.